This T cell receptor (beta chain) was sequenced in a study of PD-L1 blockade in urothelial cancer. Study background: The year 2014 saw patients start atezolizumab, 1,200 mg intravenously every 3 weeks. Tumor samples came in at a median of approximately 1,400 T cells. Study results and caveats: Per patient, one FFPE tumor sample was used, and it was not taken right before treatment. Tumors from patients achieving durable benefit contained more tumor-infiltrating T lymphocytes.

The CDR3 consists of 13 residues. The ends were cut back, 9 bases at V and 0 bases at J, with 9 bases in the middle. Germline lookup yields CDR1 LNHDA and CDR2 SQIVND (reference sequence). Data came from immunoSEQ multiplex PCR; TCRdb stores just in-frame clones and leaves some out. The sample gives about 700 clones, more than 35% of which show up once; around 14% is in the top ten. Worth noting for this clone: The antigen is unknown.

The TCR was taken from an older man with urothelial cancer. The chain carries TRBV19 and TRBJ1-5; no reliable D call. Material: tumor tissue, obtained before atezolizumab (anti-PD-L1) treatment. The CDR3 DNA sequence: TGTGCCAGCCGACTGGATAGCAATCAGCCCCAGCATTTT. Its translation: CASRLDSNQPQHF.